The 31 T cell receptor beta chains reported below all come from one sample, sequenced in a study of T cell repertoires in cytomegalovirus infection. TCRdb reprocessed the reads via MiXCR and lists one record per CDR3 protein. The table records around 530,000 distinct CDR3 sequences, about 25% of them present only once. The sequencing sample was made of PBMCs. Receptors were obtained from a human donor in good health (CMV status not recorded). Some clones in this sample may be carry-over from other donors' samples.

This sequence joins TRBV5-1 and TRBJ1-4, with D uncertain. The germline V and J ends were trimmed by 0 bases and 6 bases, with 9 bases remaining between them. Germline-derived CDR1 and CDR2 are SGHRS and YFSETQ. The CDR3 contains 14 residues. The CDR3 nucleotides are TGCGCCAGCAGCTTGGCGGCAGAGGATGAAAAACTGTTTTTT. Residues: CASSLAAEDEKLFF.

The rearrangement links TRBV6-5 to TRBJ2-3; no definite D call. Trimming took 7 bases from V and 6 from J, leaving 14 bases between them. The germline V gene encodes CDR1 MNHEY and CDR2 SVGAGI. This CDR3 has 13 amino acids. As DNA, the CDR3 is TGTGCCAGCACCCGCTGGCTCGGGGATACGCAGTATTTT. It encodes CASTRWLGDTQYF.

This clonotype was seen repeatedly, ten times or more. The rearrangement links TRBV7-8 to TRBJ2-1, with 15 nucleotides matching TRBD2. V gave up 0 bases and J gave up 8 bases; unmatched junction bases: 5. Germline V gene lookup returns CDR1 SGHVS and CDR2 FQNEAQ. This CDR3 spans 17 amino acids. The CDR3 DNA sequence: TGTGCCAGCAGCTTAGCGGGGACTAGCGGGAGGCTCGATGAGCAGTTCTTC. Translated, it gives CASSLAGTSGRLDEQFF.

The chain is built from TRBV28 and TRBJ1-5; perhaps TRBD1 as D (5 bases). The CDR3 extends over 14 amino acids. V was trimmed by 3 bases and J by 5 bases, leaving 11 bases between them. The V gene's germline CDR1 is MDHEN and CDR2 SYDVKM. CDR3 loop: CASSFQGGYQPQHF. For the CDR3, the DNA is TGTGCCAGCAGTTTTCAGGGTGGTTATCAGCCCCAGCATTTT. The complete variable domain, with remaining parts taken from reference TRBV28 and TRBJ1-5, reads DVKVTQSSRYLVKRTGEKVFLECVQDMDHENMFWYRQDPGLGLRLIYFSYDVKMKEKGDIPEGYSVSREKKERFSLILESASTNQTSMYLCASSFQGGYQPQHFGDGTRLSIL.

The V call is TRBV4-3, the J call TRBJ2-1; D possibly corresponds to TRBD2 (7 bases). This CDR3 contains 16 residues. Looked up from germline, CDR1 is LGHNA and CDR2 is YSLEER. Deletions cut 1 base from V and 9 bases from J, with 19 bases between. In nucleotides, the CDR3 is TGCGCCAGCAGCCAAGGTAGGGGGAGGGCCGTCGGTGAGCAGTTCTTC. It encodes CASSQGRGRAVGEQFF.

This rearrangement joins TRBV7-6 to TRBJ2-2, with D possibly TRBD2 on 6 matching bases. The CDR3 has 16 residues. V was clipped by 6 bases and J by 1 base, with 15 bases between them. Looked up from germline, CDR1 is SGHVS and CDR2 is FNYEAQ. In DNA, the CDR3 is TGTGCCAGCAGTTCCCCCATTAGCGGGAACACCGGGGAGCTGTTTTTT. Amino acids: CASSSPISGNTGELFF. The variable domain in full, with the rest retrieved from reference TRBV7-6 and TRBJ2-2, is GAGVSQSPRYKVTKRGQDVALRCDPISGHVSLYWYRQALGQGPEFLTYFNYEAQQDKSGLPNDRFSAERPEGSISTLTIQRTEQRDSAMYRCASSSPISGNTGELFFGEGSRLTVL.

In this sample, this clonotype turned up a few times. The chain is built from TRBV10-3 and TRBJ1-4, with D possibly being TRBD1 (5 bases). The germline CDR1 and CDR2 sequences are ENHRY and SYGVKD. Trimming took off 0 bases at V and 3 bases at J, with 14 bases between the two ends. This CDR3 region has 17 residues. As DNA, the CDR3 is TGTGCCATCAGTGAGTCGGTCAGGGAAATCGCTAATGAAAAACTGTTTTTT. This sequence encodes CAISESVREIANEKLFF.

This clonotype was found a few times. CDR3 bases: TGTGCCAGCAGCTCCCGACGGGGACCGAACACTGAAGCTTTCTTT. Encoded protein: CASSSRRGPNTEAFF. V usage is TRBV5-4 and J usage is TRBJ1-1, with D possibly TRBD1 on 5 matching bases. Per germline, CDR1 SGHNT and CDR2 YYREEE (reference sequence). V was clipped by 3 bases and J by 1 base, with 13 bases between them. The CDR3 length is 15 residues.

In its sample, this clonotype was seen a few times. The CDR3 DNA is TGTGCCAGCGCCAAATGGGCGGACACTGAAGCTTTCTTT. Amino acids: CASAKWADTEAFF. The chain is built from TRBV27 and TRBJ1-1, with D uncertain. The CDR3 length is 13 residues. Trimming pared 8 bases from V and 3 bases from J, leaving 13 bases between. Per the germline V gene, CDR1 is MNHEY and CDR2 is SMNVEV (reference sequence).

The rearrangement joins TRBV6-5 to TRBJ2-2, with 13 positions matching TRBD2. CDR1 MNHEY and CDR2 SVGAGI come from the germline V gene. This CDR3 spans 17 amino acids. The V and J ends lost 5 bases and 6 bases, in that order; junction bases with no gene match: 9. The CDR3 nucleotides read TGTGCCAGCAGTAGAGGACTAGCGGGAGAAAGGGCCGGGGAGCTGTTTTTT. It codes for CASSRGLAGERAGELFF.

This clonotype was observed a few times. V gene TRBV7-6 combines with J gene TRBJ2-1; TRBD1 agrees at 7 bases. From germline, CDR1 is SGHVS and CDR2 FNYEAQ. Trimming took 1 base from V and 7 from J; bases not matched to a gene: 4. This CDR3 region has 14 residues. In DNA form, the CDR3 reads TGTGCCAGCAGCTTAGACAGGGGTTGGAATGAGCAGTTCTTC. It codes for CASSLDRGWNEQFF.

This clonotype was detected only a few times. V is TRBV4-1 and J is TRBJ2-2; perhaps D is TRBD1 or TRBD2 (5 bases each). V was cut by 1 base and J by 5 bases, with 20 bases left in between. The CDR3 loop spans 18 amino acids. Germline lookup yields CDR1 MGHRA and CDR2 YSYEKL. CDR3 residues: CASSQVLAGTAQTGELFF. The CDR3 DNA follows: TGCGCCAGCAGCCAAGTGCTAGCAGGGACCGCCCAGACCGGGGAGCTGTTTTTT.

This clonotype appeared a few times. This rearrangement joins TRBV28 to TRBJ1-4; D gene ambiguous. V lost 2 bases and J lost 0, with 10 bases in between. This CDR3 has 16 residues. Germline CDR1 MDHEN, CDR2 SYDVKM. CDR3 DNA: TGTGCCAGCAGTTTAGCCCAAACGACAACTAATGAAAAACTGTTTTTT. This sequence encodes CASSLAQTTTNEKLFF. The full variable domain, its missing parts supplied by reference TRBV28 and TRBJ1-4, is DVKVTQSSRYLVKRTGEKVFLECVQDMDHENMFWYRQDPGLGLRLIYFSYDVKMKEKGDIPEGYSVSREKKERFSLILESASTNQTSMYLCASSLAQTTTNEKLFFGSGTQLSVL.

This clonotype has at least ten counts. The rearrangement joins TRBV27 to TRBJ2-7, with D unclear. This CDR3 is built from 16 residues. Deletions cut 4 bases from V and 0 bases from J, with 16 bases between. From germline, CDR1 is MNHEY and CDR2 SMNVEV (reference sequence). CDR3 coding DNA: TGTGCCAGCAGTTCCCAGGCCGGGTCGGGCTCCTACGAGCAGTACGTC. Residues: CASSSQAGSGSYEQYV.

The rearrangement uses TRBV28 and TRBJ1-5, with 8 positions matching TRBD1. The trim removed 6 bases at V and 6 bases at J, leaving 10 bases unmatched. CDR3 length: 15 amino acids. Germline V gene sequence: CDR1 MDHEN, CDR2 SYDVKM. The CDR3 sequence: CASRPSRGLFQPQHF. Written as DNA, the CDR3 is TGTGCCAGCAGGCCATCCAGGGGGCTTTTTCAGCCCCAGCATTTT.

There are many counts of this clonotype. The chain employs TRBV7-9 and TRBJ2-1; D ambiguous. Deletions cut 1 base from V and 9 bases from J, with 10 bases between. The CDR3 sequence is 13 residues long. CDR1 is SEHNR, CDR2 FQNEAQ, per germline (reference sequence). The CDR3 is CASSLGGWGEQFF. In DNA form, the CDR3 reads TGTGCCAGCAGCTTAGGCGGTTGGGGTGAGCAGTTCTTC. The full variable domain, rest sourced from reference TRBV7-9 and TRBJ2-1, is DTGVSQNPRHKITKRGQNVTFRCDPISEHNRLYWYRQTLGQGPEFLTYFQNEAQLEKSRLLSDRFSAERPKGSFSTLEIQRTEQGDSAMYLCASSLGGWGEQFFGPGTRLTVL.

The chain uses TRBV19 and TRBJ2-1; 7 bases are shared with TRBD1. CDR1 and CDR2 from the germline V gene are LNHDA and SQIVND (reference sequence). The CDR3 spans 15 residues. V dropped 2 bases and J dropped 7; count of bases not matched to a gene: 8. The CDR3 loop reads CASSIPSYRGNEQFF. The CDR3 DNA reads TGTGCCAGTAGTATACCATCATACAGGGGAAATGAGCAGTTCTTC.

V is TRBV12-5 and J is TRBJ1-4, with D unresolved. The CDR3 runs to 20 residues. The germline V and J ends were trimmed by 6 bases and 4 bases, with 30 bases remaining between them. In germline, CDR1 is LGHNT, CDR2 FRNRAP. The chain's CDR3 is CASGHSNNRALGRINEKLFF. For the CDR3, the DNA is TGTGCTAGTGGCCATAGCAATAACCGGGCCTTAGGCCGCATTAATGAAAAACTGTTTTTT.

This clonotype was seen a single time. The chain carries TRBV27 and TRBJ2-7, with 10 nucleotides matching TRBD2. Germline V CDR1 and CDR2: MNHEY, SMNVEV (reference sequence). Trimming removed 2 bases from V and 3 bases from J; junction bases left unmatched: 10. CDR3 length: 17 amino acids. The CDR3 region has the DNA TGTGCCAGCAGTTTACAAGTCGTTGGGACTAGCGTCTACGAGCAGTACTTC. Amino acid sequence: CASSLQVVGTSVYEQYF.

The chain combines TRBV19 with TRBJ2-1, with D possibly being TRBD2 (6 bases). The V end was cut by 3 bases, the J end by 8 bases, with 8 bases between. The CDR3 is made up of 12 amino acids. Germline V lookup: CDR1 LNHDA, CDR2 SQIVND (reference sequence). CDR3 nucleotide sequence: TGTGCCAGTAGTATGAGGAGGGATGAGCAGTTCTTC. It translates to CASSMRRDEQFF.

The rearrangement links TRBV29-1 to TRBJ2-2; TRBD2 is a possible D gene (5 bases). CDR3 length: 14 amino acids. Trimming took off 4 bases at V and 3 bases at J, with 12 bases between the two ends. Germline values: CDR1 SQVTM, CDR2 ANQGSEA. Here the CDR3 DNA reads TGCAGCGTTGTTGGAGGTGAATACACCGGGGAGCTGTTTTTT. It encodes CSVVGGEYTGELFF.

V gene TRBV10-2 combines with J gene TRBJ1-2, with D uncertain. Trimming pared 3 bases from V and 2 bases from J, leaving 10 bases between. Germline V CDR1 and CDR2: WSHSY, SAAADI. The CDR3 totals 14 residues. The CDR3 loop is CASSEGRLNYGYTF. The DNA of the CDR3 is TGCGCCAGCAGTGAAGGAAGGCTCAACTATGGCTACACCTTC.

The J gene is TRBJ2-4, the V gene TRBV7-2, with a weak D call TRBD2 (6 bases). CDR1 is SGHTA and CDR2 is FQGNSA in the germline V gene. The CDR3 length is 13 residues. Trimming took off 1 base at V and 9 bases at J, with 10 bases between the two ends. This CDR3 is CASSLDSGGIQYF. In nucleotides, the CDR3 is TGTGCCAGCAGCTTAGATTCCGGGGGCATTCAGTACTTC.

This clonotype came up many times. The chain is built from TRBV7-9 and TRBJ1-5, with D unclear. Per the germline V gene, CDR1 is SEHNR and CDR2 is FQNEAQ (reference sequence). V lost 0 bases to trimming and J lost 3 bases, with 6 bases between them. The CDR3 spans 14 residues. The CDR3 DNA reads TGTGCCAGCAGCTTAGCAGGGAACAATCAGCCCCAGCATTTT. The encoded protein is CASSLAGNNQPQHF. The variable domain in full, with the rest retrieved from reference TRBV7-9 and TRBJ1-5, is DTGVSQNPRHKITKRGQNVTFRCDPISEHNRLYWYRQTLGQGPEFLTYFQNEAQLEKSRLLSDRFSAERPKGSFSTLEIQRTEQGDSAMYLCASSLAGNNQPQHFGDGTRLSIL.

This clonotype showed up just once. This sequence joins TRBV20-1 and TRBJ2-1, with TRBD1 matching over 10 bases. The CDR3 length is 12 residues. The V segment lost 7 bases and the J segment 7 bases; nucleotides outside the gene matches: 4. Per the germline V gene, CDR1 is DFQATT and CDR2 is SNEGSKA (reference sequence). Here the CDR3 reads CSGSGQGNEQFF. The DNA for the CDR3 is TGCAGTGGGTCGGGACAGGGGAATGAGCAGTTCTTC.

This chain's CDR3 is CASIAQHDNEQFF. The CDR3 DNA reads as TGTGCCAGCATTGCGCAACACGACAATGAGCAGTTCTTC. The chain uses TRBV2 and TRBJ2-1, with D hard to call. Trimming stripped 7 bases from V and 5 bases from J, with 12 bases between. The CDR3 is 13 amino acids. The germline gives CDR1 SNHLY, CDR2 FYNNEI. Variable domain in full (rest from reference TRBV2 and TRBJ2-1): EPEVTQTPSHQVTQMGQEVILRCVPISNHLYFYWYRQILGQKVEFLVSFYNNEISEKSEIFDDQFSVERPDGSNFTLKIRSTKLEDSAMYFCASIAQHDNEQFFGPGTRLTVL.

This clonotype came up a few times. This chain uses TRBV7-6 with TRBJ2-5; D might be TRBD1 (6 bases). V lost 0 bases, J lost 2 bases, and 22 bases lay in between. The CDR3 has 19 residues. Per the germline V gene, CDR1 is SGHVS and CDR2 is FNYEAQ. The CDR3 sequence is CASSLAIRGRRGEQETQYF. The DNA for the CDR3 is TGTGCCAGCAGCTTAGCGATTCGGGGCCGCAGGGGAGAGCAAGAGACCCAGTACTTC.

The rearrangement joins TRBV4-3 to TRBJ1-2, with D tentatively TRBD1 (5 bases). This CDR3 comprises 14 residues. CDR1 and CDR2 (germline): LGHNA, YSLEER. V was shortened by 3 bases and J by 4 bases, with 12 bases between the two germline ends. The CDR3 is CASSQKAGGYGYTF. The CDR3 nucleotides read TGCGCCAGCAGCCAGAAGGCCGGGGGCTATGGCTACACCTTC.

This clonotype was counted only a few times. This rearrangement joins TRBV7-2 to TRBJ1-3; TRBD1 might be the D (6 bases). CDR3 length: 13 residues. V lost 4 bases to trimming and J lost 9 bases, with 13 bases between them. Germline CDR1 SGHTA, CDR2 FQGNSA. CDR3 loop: CASSSTTGGTIYF. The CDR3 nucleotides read TGTGCCAGCAGCTCAACGACAGGAGGCACCATATATTTT.

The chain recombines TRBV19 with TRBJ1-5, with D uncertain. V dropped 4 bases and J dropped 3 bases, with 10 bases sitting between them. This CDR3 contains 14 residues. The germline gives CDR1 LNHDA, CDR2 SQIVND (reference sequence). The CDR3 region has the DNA TGTGCCAGTAGTAAGGACGGTTTCAATCAGCCCCAGCATTTT. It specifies CASSKDGFNQPQHF.

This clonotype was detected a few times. The CDR3, as DNA: TGTGCCAGCTCACCAACAGGGACCTACGAGCAGTACTTC. Amino acid sequence: CASSPTGTYEQYF. The chain combines TRBV6-6 with TRBJ2-7, with D perhaps TRBD1 (6 bases). Per the germline V gene, CDR1 is MNHNY and CDR2 is SVGAGI (reference sequence). Trimming left V 8 bases short and J 2 bases short, with 13 bases between. CDR3 length: 13 residues.